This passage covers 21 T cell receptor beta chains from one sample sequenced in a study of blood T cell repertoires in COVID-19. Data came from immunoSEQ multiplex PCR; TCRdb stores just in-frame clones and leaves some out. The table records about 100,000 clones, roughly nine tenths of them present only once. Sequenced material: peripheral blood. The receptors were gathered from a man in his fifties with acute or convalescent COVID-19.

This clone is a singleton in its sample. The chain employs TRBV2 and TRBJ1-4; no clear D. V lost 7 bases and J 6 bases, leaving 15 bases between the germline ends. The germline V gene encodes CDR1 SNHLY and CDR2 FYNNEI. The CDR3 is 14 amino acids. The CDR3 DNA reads TGTGCCAGCAAGACCCGTCAGGTGGATGAAAAACTGTTTTTT. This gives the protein CASKTRQVDEKLFF.

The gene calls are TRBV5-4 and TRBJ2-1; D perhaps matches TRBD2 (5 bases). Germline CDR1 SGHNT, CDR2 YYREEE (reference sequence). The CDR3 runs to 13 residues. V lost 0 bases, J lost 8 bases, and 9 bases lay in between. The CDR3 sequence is CASSLASNDEQFF. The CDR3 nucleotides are TGTGCCAGCAGCTTGGCTAGCAATGATGAGCAGTTCTTC. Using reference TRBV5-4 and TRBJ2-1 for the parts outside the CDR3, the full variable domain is ETGVTQSPTHLIKTRGQQVTLRCSSQSGHNTVSWYQQALGQGPQFIFQYYREEENGRGNFPPRFSGLQFPNYSSELNVNALELDDSALYLCASSLASNDEQFFGPGTRLTVL.

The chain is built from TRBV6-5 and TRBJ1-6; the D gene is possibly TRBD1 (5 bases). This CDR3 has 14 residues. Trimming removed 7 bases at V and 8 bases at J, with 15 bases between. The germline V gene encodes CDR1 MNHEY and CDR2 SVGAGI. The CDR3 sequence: CASNPGRSHSPLHF. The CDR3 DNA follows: TGTGCCAGCAATCCAGGGCGGTCTCATTCACCCCTCCACTTT.

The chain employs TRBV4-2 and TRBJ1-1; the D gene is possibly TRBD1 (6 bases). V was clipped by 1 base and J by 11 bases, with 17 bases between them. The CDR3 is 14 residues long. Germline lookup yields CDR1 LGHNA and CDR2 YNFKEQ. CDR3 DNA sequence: TGTGCCAGCAGCCAAGTGGGGGGGACACTGAACGCTTTCTTT. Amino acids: CASSQVGGTLNAFF.

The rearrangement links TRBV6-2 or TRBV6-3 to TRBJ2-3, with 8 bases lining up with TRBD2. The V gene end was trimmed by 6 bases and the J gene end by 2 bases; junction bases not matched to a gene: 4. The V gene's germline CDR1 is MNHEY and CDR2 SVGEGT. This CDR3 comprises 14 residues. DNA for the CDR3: TGTGCCAGCAGCGCTAGCGGGTTCACAGATACGCAGTATTTT. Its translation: CASSASGFTDTQYF.

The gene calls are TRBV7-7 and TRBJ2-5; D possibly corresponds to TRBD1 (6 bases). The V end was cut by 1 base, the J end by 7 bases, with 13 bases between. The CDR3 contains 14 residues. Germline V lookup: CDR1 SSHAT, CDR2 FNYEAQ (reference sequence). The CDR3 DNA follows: TGTGCCAGCAGCTTAGGCAGCCAAGGGGGGACCCAGTACTTC. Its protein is CASSLGSQGGTQYF.

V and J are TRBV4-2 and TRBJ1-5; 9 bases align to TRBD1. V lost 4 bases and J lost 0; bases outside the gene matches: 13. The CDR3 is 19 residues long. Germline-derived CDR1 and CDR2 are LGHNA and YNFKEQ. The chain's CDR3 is CASSRQTGGVRDSNQPQHF. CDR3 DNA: TGTGCCAGCAGCCGTCAAACAGGGGGCGTTAGAGATAGCAATCAGCCCCAGCATTTT.

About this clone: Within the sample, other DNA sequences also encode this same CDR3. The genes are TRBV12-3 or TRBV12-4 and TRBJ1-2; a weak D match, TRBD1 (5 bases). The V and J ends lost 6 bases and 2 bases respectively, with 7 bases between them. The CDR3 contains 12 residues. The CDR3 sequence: CASSQGNYGYTF. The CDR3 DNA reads TGTGCCAGCAGCCAGGGCAACTATGGCTACACCTTC.

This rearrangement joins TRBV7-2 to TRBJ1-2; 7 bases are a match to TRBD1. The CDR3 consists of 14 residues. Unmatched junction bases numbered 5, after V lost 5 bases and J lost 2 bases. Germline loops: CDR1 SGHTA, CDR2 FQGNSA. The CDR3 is CASSHAGQNYGYTF. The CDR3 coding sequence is TGTGCCAGCAGCCACGCGGGACAGAACTATGGCTACACCTTC.

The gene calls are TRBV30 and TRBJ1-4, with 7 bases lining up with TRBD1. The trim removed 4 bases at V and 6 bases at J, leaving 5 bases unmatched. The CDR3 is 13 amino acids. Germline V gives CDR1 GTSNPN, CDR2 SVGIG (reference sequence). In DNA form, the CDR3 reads TGTGCCTGGAATTCAGGGGGGCATGAAAAACTGTTTTTT. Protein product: CAWNSGGHEKLFF.

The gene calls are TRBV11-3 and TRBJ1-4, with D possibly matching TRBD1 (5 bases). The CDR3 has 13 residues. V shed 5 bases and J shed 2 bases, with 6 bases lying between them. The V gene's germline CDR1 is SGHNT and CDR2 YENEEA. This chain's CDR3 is CASSGGTNEKLFF. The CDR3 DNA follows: TGTGCCAGCAGCGGGGGGACTAATGAAAAACTGTTTTTT. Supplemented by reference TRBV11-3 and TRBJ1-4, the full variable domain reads EAGVVQSPRYKIIEKKQPVAFWCNPISGHNTLYWYLQNLGQGPELLIRYENEEAVDDSQLPKDRFSAERLKGVDSTLKIQPAELGDSAVYLCASSGGTNEKLFFGSGTQLSVL.

CDR3 amino acids: CASSKGTGGSNTQYF. The CDR3 coding sequence is TGTGCCAGCAGCAAGGGGACAGGGGGGTCGAATACGCAGTATTTT. V usage is TRBV7-6 and J usage is TRBJ2-3; 11 nucleotides line up with TRBD1. Germline V lookup: CDR1 SGHVS, CDR2 FNYEAQ. CDR3 size: 15 residues. V shed 5 bases and J 7 bases; nucleotides not matched to a gene: 8.

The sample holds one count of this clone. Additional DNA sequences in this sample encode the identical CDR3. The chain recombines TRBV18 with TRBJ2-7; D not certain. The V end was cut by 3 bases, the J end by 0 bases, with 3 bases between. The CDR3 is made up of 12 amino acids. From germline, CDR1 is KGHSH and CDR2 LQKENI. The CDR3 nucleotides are TGTGCCAGCTCACCCAGCTCCTACGAGCAGTACTTC. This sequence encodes CASSPSSYEQYF.

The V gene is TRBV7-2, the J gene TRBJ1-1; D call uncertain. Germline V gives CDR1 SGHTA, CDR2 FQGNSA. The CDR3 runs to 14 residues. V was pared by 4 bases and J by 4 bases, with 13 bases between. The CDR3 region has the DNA TGTGCCAGCAGCTCCCCGGCGGCGGGCACTGAAGCTTTCTTT. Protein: CASSSPAAGTEAFF. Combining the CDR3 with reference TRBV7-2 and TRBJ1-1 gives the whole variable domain GAGVSQSPSNKVTEKGKDVELRCDPISGHTALYWYRQSLGQGLEFLIYFQGNSAPDKSGLPSDRFSAERTGGSVSTLTIQRTQQEDSAVYLCASSSPAAGTEAFFGQGTRLTVV.

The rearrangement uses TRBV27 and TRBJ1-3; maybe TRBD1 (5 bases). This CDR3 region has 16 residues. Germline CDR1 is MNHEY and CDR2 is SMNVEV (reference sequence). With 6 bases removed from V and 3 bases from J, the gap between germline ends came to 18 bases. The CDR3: CASSRQGYDDGNTIYF. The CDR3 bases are TGTGCCAGCAGCCGTCAGGGATACGATGATGGAAACACCATATATTTT.

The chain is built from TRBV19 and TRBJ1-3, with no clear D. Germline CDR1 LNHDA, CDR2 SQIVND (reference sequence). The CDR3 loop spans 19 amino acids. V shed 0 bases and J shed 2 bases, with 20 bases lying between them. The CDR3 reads CASSIEAGGSVSAGNTIYF. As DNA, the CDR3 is TGTGCCAGTAGTATAGAGGCAGGCGGGAGTGTCTCGGCTGGAAACACCATATATTTT. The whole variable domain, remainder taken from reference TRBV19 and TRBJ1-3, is DGGITQSPKYLFRKEGQNVTLSCEQNLNHDAMYWYRQDPGQGLRLIYYSQIVNDFQKGDIAEGYSVSREKKESFPLTVTSAQKNPTAFYLCASSIEAGGSVSAGNTIYFGEGSWLTVV.

CDR3 sequence reads: CASSYADAYTDTQYF. The CDR3 DNA reads TGTGCCAGCAGTTACGCAGATGCTTACACAGATACGCAGTATTTT. This chain links TRBV6-5 with TRBJ2-3; D is uncertain. Germline V lookup: CDR1 MNHEY, CDR2 SVGAGI. This CDR3 has 15 residues. The V end lost 2 bases, the J end lost 2 bases, and 11 bases lay between the germline ends.

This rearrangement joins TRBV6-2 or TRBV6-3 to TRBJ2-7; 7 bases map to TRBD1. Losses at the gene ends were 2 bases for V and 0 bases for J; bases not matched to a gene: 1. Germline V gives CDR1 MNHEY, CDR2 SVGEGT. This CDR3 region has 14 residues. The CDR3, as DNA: TGTGCCAGCAGTTACGGGACAGCCTCCTACGAGCAGTACTTC. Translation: CASSYGTASYEQYF.

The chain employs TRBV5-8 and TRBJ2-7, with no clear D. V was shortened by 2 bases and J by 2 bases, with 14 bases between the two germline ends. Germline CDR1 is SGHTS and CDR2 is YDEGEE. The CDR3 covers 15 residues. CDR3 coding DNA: TGTGCCAGCAGCTTCCACCCCGGTTTGGCCTACGAGCAGTACTTC. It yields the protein CASSFHPGLAYEQYF.

Here the CDR3 reads CASAGGIDTQYF. Written as DNA, the CDR3 is TGTGCCAGCGCGGGGGGGATAGATACGCAGTATTTT. The chain links TRBV11-2 to TRBJ2-3, with TRBD2 matching 9 bases. The CDR3 sequence is 12 residues long. Germline values: CDR1 SGHAT, CDR2 FQNNGV. Trimming cost V 8 bases and J 5 bases; bases outside gene matches: 2. Full variable domain (rest looked up from reference TRBV11-2 and TRBJ2-3): EAGVAQSPRYKIIEKRQSVAFWCNPISGHATLYWYQQILGQGPKLLIQFQNNGVVDDSQLPKDRFSAERLKGVDSTLKIQPAKLEDSAVYLCASAGGIDTQYFGPGTRLTVL.

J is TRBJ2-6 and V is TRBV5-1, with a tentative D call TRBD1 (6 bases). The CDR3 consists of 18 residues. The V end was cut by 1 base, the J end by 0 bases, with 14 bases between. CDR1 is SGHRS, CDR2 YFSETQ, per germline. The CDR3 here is CASSLWAGDSSGANVLTF. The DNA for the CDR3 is TGCGCCAGCAGCTTGTGGGCAGGGGATAGCTCTGGGGCCAACGTCCTGACTTTC.